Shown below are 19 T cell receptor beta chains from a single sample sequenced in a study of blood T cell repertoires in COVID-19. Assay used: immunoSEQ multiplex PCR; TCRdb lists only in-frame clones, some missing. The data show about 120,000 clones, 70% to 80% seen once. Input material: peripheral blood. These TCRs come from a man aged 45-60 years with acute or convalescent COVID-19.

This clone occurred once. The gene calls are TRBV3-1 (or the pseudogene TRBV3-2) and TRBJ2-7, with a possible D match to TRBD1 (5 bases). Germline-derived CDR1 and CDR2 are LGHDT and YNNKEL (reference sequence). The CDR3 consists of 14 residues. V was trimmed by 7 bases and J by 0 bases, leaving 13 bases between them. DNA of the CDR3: TGTGCCAGCACGCGACAGAGCGCCTCCTACGAGCAGTACTTC. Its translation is CASTRQSASYEQYF.

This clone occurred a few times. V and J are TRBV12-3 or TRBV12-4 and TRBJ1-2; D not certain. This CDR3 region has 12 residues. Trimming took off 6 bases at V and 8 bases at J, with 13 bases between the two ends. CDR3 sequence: CASSRRGLGYTF. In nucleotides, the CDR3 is TGTGCCAGCAGCCGCCGCGGTTTAGGCTACACCTTC.

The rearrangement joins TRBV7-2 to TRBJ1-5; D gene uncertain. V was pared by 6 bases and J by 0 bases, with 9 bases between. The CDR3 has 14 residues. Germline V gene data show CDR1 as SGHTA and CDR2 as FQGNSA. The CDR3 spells CASRPAYSNQPQHF. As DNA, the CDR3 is TGTGCCAGCAGGCCTGCCTATAGCAATCAGCCCCAGCATTTT.

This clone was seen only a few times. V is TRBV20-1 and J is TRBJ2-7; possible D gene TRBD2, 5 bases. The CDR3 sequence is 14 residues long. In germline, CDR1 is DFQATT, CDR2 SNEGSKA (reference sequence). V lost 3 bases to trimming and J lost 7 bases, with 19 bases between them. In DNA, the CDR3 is TGCAGTGCTAGTTCCGGGTTTATTTCGGGAGAGCAGTACTTC. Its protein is CSASSGFISGEQYF.

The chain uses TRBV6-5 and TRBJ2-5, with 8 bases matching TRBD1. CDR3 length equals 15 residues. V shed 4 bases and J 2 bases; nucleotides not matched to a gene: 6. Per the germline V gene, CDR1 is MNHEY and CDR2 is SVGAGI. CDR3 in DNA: TGTGCCAGCAGTTTTGGACAGGGCGGGCAAGAGACCCAGTACTTC. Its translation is CASSFGQGGQETQYF.

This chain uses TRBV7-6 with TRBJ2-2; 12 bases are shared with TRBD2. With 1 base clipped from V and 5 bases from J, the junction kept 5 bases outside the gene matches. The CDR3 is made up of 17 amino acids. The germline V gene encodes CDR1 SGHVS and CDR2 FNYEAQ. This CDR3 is CASSLGTSGALTGELFF. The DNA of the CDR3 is TGTGCCAGCAGCTTAGGGACTAGCGGGGCCCTGACCGGGGAGCTGTTTTTT.

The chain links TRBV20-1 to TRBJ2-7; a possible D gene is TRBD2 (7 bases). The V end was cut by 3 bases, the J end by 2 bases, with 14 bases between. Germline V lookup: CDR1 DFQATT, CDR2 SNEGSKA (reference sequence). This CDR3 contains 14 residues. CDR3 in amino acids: CSASGGGSAYEQYF. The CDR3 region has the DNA TGCAGTGCTAGTGGGGGGGGCAGCGCCTACGAGCAGTACTTC.

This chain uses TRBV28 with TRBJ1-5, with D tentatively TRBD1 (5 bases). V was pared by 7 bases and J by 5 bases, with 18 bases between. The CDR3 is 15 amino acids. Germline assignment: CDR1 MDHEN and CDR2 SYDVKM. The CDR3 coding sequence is TGTGCCAGCACCCCGATCGGGGGGTTTTATCAGCCCCAGCATTTT. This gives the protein CASTPIGGFYQPQHF.

CDR3 in DNA: TGTGCCAGCAGTTACACTAGCGGGGTAACCTACAATGAGCAGTTCTTC. This gives the protein CASSYTSGVTYNEQFF. This chain links TRBV6-5 with TRBJ2-1; 10 nucleotides match TRBD2. From germline, CDR1 is MNHEY and CDR2 SVGAGI. This CDR3 comprises 16 residues. V gave up 2 bases and J gave up 2 bases; unmatched junction bases: 3.

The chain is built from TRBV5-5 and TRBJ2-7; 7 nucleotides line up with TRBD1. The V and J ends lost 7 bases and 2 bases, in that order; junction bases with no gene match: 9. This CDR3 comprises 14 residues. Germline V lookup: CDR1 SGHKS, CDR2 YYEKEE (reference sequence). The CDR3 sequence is CASRTRQGTYEQYF. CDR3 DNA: TGTGCCAGCCGTACAAGACAGGGTACCTACGAGCAGTACTTC.

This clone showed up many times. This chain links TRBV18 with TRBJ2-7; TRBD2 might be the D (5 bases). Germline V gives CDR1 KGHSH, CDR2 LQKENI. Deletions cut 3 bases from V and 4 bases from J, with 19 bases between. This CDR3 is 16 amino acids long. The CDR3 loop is CASSPLTGVRAYEQYF. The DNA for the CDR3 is TGTGCCAGCTCACCCCTGACCGGGGTTAGAGCTTACGAGCAGTACTTC.

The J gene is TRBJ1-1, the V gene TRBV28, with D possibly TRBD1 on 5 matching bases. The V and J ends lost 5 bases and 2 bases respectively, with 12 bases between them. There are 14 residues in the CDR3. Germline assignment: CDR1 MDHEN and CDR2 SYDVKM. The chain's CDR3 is CASSVIQGNTEAFF. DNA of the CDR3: TGTGCCAGCAGTGTGATCCAGGGAAACACTGAAGCTTTCTTT.

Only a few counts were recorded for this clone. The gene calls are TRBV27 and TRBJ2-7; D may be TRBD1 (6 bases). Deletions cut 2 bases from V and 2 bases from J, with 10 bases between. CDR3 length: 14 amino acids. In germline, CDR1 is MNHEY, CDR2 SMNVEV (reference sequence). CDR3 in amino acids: CASSLGPGAYEQYF. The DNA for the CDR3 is TGTGCCAGCAGTTTAGGACCAGGGGCCTACGAGCAGTACTTC.

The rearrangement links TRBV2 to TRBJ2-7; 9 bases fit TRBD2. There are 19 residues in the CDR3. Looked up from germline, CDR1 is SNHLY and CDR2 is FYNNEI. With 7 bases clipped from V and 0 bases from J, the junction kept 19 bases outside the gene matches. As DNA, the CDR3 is TGTGCCAGCACCCTGCAGGCATCCTTATGGACTAGCGACTCCTACGAGCAGTACTTC. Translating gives CASTLQASLWTSDSYEQYF.

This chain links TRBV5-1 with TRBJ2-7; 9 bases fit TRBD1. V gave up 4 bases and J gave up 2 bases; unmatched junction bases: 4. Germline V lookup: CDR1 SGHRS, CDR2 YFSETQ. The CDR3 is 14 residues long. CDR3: CASSTGQGTYEQYF. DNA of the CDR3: TGCGCCAGCAGCACCGGACAGGGGACCTACGAGCAGTACTTC.

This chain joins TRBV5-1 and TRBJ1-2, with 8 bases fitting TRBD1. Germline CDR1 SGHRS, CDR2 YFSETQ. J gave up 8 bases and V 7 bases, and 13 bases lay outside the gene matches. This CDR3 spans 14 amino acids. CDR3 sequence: CASCPGQGSFGYTF. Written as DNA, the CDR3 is TGCGCCAGCTGCCCCGGACAGGGTTCCTTCGGCTACACCTTC.

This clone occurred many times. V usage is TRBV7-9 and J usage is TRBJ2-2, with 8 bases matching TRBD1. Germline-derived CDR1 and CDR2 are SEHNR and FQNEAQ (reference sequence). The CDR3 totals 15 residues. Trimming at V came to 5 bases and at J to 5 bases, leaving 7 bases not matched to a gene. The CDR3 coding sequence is TGTGCCAGCAGCCGGACAGGGCAGTATACCGGGGAGCTGTTTTTT. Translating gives CASSRTGQYTGELFF. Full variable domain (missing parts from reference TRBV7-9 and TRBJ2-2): DTGVSQNPRHKITKRGQNVTFRCDPISEHNRLYWYRQTLGQGPEFLTYFQNEAQLEKSRLLSDRFSAERPKGSFSTLEIQRTEQGDSAMYLCASSRTGQYTGELFFGEGSRLTVL.

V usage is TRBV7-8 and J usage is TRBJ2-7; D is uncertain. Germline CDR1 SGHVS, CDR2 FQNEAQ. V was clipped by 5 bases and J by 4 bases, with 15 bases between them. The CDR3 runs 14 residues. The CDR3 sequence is CASSPFRVVYEQYF. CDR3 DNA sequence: TGTGCCAGCAGCCCCTTCCGGGTAGTATACGAGCAGTACTTC.

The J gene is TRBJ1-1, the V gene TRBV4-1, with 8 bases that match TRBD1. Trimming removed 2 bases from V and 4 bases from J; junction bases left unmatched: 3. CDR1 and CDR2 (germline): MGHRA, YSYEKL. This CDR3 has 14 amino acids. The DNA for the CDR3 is TGCGCCAGCAGCCAACTAGACAGGGGCACTGAAGCTTTCTTT. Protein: CASSQLDRGTEAFF.